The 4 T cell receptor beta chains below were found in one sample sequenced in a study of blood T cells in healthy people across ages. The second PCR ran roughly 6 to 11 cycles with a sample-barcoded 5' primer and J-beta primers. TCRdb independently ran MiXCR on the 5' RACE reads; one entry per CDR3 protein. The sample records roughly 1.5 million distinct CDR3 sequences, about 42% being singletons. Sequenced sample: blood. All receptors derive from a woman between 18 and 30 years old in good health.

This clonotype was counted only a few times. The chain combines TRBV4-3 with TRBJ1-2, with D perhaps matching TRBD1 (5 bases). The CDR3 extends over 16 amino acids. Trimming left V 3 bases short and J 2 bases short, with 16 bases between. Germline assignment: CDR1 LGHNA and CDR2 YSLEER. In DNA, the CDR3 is TGCGCCAGCAGCCATAACATTAGGGGTTCCAACTATGGCTACACCTTC. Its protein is CASSHNIRGSNYGYTF.

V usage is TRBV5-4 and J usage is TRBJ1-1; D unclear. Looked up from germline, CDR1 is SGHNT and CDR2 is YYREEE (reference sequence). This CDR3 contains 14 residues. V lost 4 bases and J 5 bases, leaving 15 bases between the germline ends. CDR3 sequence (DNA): TGTGCCAGCAGCCTCGGCTGGGATAGTACTGAAGCTTTCTTT. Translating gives CASSLGWDSTEAFF.

In DNA, the CDR3 is TGCAGTGCGAACGGACCCAGCTCCTACGAGCAGTACTTC. It is translated as CSANGPSSYEQYF. The chain carries TRBV20-1 and TRBJ2-7; D not resolved. The CDR3 length is 13 residues. V was pared by 6 bases and J by 0 bases, with 12 bases between. Germline values: CDR1 DFQATT, CDR2 SNEGSKA (reference sequence).

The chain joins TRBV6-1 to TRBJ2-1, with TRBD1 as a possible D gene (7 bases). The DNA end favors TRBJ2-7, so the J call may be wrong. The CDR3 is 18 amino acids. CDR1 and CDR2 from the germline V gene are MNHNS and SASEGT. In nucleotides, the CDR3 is TGTGCCAGCAGTGAACTCCAACCCCGGACAGGTGGGGGGAATGAGCAGTACTTC. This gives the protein CASSELQPRTGGGNEQYF.